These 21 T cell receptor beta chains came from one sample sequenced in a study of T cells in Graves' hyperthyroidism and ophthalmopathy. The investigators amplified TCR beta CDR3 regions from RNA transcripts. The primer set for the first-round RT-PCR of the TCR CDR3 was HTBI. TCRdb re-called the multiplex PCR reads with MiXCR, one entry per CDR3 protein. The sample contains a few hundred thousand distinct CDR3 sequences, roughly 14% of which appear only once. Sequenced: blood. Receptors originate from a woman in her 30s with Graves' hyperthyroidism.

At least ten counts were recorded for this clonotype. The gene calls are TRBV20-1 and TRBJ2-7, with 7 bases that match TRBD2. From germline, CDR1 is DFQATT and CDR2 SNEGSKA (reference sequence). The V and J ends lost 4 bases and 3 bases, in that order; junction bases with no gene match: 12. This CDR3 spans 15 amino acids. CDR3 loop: CSAISSGGSFYEQYF. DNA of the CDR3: TGCAGTGCTATAAGTTCAGGCGGGAGTTTCTACGAGCAGTACTTC.

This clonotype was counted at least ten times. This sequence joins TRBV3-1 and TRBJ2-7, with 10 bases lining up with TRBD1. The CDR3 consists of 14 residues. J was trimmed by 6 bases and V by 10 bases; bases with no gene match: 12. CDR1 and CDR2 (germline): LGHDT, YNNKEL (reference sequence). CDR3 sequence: CATSTTGGSGEQYF. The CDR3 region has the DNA TGTGCCACCAGTACGACAGGGGGCTCTGGCGAGCAGTACTTC.

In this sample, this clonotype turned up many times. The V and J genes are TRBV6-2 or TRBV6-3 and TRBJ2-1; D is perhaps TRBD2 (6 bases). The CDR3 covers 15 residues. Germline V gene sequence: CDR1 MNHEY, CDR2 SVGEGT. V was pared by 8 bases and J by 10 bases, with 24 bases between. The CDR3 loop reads CASARTLAGSGEQFF. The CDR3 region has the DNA TGTGCCAGCGCCAGGACCTTGGCGGGGTCGGGGGAGCAGTTCTTC.

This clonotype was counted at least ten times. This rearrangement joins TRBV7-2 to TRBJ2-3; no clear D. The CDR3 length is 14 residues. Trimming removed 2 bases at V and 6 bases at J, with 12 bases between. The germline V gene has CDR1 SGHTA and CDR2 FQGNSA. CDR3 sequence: CASSLLSRRDTQYF. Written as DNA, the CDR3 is TGTGCCAGCAGCTTACTGTCCCGAAGGGATACGCAGTATTTT.

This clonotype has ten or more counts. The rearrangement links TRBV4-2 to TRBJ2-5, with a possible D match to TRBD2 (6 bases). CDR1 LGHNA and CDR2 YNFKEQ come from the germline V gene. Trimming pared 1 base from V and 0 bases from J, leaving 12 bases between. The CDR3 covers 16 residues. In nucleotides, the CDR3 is TGTGCCAGCAGCCAAGGGGTAGCGGAGTACCAAGAGACCCAGTACTTC. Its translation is CASSQGVAEYQETQYF.

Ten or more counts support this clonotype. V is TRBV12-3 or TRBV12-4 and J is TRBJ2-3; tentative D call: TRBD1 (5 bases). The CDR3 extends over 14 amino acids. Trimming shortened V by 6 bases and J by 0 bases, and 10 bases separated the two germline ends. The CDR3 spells CASSPDNSTDTQYF. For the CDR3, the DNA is TGTGCCAGCAGCCCGGACAACAGCACAGATACGCAGTATTTT.

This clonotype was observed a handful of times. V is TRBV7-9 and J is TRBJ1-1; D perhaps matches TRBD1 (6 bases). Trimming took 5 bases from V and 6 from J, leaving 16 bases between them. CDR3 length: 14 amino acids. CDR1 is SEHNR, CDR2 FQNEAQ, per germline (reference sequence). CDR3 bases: TGTGCCAGCAGCGTACAGGGTTGGGGCGCTGAAGCTTTCTTT. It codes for CASSVQGWGAEAFF. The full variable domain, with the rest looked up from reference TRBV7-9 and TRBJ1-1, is DTGVSQNPRHKITKRGQNVTFRCDPISEHNRLYWYRQTLGQGPEFLTYFQNEAQLEKSRLLSDRFSAERPKGSFSTLEIQRTEQGDSAMYLCASSVQGWGAEAFFGQGTRLTVV.

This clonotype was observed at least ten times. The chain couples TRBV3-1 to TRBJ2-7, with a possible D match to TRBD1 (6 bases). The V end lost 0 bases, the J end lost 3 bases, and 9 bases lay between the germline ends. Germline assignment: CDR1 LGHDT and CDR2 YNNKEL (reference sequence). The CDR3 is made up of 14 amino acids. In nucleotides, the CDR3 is TGTGCCAGCAGCCAAGACCCACAGGGCTACGAGCAGTACTTC. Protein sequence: CASSQDPQGYEQYF.

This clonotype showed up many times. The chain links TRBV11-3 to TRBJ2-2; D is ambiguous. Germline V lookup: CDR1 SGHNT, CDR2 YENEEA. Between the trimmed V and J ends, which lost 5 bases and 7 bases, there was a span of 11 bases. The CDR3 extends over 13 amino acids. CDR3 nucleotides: TGTGCCAGCAGCAGCCTTAGGAGCGGGGAGCTGTTTTTT. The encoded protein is CASSSLRSGELFF. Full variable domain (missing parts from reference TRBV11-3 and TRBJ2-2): EAGVVQSPRYKIIEKKQPVAFWCNPISGHNTLYWYLQNLGQGPELLIRYENEEAVDDSQLPKDRFSAERLKGVDSTLKIQPAELGDSAVYLCASSSLRSGELFFGEGSRLTVL.

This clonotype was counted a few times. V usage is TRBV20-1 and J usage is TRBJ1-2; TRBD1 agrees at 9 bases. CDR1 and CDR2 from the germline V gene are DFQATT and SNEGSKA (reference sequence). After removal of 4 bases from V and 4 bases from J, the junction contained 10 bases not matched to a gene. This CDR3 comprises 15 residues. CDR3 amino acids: CSAIRDRGKIYGYTF. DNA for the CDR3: TGCAGTGCTATCAGAGACAGGGGGAAGATCTATGGCTACACCTTC.

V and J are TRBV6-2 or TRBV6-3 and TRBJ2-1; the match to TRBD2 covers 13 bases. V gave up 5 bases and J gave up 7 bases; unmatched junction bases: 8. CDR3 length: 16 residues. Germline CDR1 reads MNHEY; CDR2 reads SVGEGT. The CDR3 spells CASSRSLAGGGNEQFF. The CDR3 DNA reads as TGTGCCAGCAGTCGGTCACTAGCGGGAGGGGGGAATGAGCAGTTCTTC.

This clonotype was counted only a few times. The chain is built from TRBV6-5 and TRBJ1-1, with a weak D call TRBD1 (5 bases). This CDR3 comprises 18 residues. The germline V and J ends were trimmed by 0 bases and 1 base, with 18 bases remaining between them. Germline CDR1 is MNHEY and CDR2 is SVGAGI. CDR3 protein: CASSYSGSGAAWNTEAFF. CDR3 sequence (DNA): TGTGCCAGCAGTTACTCCGGCAGTGGGGCAGCTTGGAACACTGAAGCTTTCTTT.

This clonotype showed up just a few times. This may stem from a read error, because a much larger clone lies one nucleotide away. The CDR3 sequence: CASSLRTGTGNAEAFF. Here the CDR3 DNA reads TGTGCCAGCAGTTTACGGACAGGGACGGGGAACGCTGAAGCTTTCTTT. The gene calls are TRBV12-3 or TRBV12-4 and TRBJ1-1, with 8 nucleotides matching TRBD1. The CDR3 totals 16 residues.

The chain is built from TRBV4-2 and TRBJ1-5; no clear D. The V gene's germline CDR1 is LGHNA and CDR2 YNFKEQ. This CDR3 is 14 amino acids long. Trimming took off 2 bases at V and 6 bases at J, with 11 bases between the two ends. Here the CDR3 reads CASSQFQVGQPQHF. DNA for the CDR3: TGTGCCAGCAGCCAATTTCAGGTCGGTCAGCCCCAGCATTTT.

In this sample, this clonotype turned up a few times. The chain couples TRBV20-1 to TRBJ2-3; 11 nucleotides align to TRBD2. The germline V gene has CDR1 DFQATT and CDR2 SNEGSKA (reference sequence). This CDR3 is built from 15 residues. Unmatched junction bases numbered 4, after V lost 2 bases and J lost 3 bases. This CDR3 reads CSARPTSGRTDTQYF. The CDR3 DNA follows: TGCAGTGCTAGACCTACTAGCGGGAGAACAGATACGCAGTATTTT.

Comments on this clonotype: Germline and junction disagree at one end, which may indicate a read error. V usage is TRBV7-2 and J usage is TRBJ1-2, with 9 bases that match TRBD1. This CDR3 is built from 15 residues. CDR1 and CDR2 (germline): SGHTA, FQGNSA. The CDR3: CASSSIGTGRSGYIF. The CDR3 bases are TGTGCCAGCAGCTCCATCGGGACAGGGCGCTCTGGCTACATCTTC. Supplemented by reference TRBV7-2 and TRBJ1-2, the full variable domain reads GAGVSQSPSNKVTEKGKDVELRCDPISGHTALYWYRQSLGQGLEFLIYFQGNSAPDKSGLPSDRFSAERTGGSVSTLTIQRTQQEDSAVYLCASSSIGTGRSGYIFGSGTRLTVV.

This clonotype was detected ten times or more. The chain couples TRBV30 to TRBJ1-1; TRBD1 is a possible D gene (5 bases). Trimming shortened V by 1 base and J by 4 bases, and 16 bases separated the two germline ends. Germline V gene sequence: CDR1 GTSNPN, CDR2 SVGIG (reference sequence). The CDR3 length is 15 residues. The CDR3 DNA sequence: TGTGCCTGGAGTGGGGAGTGGGGGGATGGCACTGAAGCTTTCTTT. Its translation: CAWSGEWGDGTEAFF.

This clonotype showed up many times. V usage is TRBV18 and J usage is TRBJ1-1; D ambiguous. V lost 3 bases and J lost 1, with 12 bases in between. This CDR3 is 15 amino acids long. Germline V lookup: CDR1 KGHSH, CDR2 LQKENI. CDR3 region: CASSPFDIPNTEAFF. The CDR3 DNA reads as TGTGCCAGCTCACCCTTCGACATACCGAACACTGAAGCTTTCTTT.

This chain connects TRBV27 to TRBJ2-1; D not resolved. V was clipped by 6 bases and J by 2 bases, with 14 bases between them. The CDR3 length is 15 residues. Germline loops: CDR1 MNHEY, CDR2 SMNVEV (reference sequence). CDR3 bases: TGTGCCAGCAGCCCGGGCCCCTGGACCTACAATGAGCAGTTCTTC. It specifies CASSPGPWTYNEQFF.

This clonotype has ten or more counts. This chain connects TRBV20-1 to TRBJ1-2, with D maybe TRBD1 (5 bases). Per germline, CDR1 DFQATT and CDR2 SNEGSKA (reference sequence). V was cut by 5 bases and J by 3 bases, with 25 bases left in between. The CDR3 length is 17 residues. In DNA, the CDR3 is TGCAGTGCTGCCAAACCCTTCGCCCTCGGGACGGACTATGGCTACACCTTC. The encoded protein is CSAAKPFALGTDYGYTF.

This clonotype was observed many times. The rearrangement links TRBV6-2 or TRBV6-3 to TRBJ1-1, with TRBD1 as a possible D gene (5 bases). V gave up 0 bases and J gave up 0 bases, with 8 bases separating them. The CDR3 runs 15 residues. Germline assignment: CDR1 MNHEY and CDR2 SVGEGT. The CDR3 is CASSYSGTVNTEAFF. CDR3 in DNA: TGTGCCAGCAGTTACTCAGGGACGGTGAACACTGAAGCTTTCTTT.